A selection of T cell receptor beta chains follows, all from one sample in a study of CXCR3-negative and CXCR3-positive naive CD8 T cells. Following a re-call of the 5' RACE reads, TCRdb has one entry per CDR3 protein and lacks DNA. The listing contains around 140,000 distinct CDR3 sequences. Sequenced sample: naive CXCR3+ CD8+ T cells from blood. The receptors were gathered from a human donor in good health. Some clones in this sample may be carry-over from other donors' samples. The CDR3 runs from the conserved cysteine through the conserved F or W.

j_call | v_call | cdr3_aa
TRBJ2-7 | TRBV6-6 | CASSYSGSLYEQYF
TRBJ2-1 | TRBV5-1 | CASSFHLNEQFF
TRBJ2-7 | TRBV9 | CASSVSGAAREQYF
TRBJ2-3 | TRBV7-3 | CASSPTDTDTQYF
TRBJ1-2 | TRBV28 | CASSFMFWKGGYGYTF
TRBJ2-5 | TRBV29-1 | CSVESAGGLQETQYF
TRBJ1-5 | TRBV4-3 | CASSQEGWGNQPQHF
TRBJ1-1 | TRBV21-1 | CASSLSPQGATEAFF
TRBJ2-7 | TRBV7-9 | CASSDRGSSYEQYF
TRBJ2-5 | TRBV7-3 | CASSPGQLVETQYF
TRBJ1-5 | TRBV20-1 | CSARDWEEDNQPQHF
TRBJ2-7 | TRBV5-6 | CASSSTEWGEQYF
TRBJ2-5 | TRBV2 | CASRPGTVQETQYF
TRBJ2-1 | TRBV2 | CASSPTGSSSYNEQFF
TRBJ2-3 | TRBV12-3/TRBV12-4 | CASSLGWRTSGMRFTDTQYF
TRBJ2-2 | TRBV5-1 | CASSTDRGPNTGELFF
TRBJ1-5 | TRBV20-1 | CSALADNSNQPQHF
TRBJ1-6 | TRBV7-9 | CASSLAPAGEDSPLHF
TRBJ2-7 | TRBV4-1 | CASSQFSGYEQYF
TRBJ2-5 | TRBV12-3/TRBV12-4 | CASREGSRTQYF
TRBJ1-2 | TRBV29-1 | CSVPGGLRGYTF
TRBJ2-4 | TRBV12-3/TRBV12-4 | CASSTGLAGPKNIQYF
TRBJ1-5 | TRBV20-1 | CSALGGQLGESQPQHF
TRBJ2-1 | TRBV6-2/TRBV6-3 | CASSQAPSGINEQFF
TRBJ2-1 | TRBV24-1 | CATSDTPKTSGRVYEQFF
TRBJ2-5 | TRBV9 | CASSGEDSSFRSQYF
TRBJ2-7 | TRBV6-5 | CASSYTDSSYEQYF
TRBJ2-3 | TRBV7-2 | CASSIRPDPDTQYF
TRBJ1-1 | TRBV18 | CASSPEGGITEAFF
TRBJ2-1 | TRBV12-3/TRBV12-4 | CASSLGHTEQFF
TRBJ1-1 | TRBV15 | CATSSGVGTEAFF
TRBJ1-1 | TRBV7-8 | CASSLARANTEAFF
TRBJ2-5 | TRBV11-3 | CASSRRLEETQYF
TRBJ2-2 | TRBV13 | CASSLLYSDYNTGELFF
TRBJ2-4 | TRBV7-9 | CASSLGGDSREF
TRBJ2-4 | TRBV6-5 | CASSSTGIGGENIQYF